This T cell receptor beta chain emerged from a study of cytomegalovirus exposure and HLA in healthy donors. Study results and limitations: Generally TCR sequences proved uncommon, though certain public TCRs appeared in numerous donors. There were reportedly fewer N-insertions in an Asian-associated ancestry cluster than the approximately 670-donor mean, in a later analysis.

In this sample, this clone turned up a few times. Its target is unknown. Trimming removed 4 bases from V and 1 base from J, with 10 bases in between. Germline loops: CDR1 WSHSY, CDR2 SAAADI. This CDR3 is built from 14 residues. The PCR employed 60 Vbeta primers together with 13 Jbeta primers. The method was immunoSEQ multiplex PCR; TCRdb's version includes in-frame clones alone and lacks a portion of them. The sample lists tens of thousands of clones, about two thirds seen once, with 5% to 6.5% in the top ten. The sequence was obtained from a woman aged 25 to 45 in good health and CMV-seropositive. The specimen sequenced was PBMCs. This sequence joins TRBV10-2 and TRBJ1-1; no clear D. The CDR3 sequence: CASSGAGGNTEAFF. The CDR3 DNA follows: TGCGCCAGCAGTGGGGCAGGTGGGAACACTGAAGCTTTCTTT.